This entry concerns a single T cell receptor beta chain. Its target is unknown. Profiling relied on immunoSEQ multiplex PCR, and the TCRdb table lists in-frame clones only, not all of them. The profile shows tens of thousands of clones, 65% to 80% of them singletons. The record originates from a study of T cells in tumors after PD-1 blockade. On the study more broadly: Some patients also took daily vismodegib 150 mg during anti-PD-1 treatment. Blood samples averaged roughly 110,000 templates (range about 24,679-260,000) and approximately 37,000 unique clonotypes. Study findings and constraints: Blood contained 35% to 50% of the tumor's TCR clonotypes.

The origin of this receptor is a human donor with advanced basal cell or squamous cell carcinoma (not recorded which). Sample: PBMCs, taken before anti-PD-1 therapy.

CDR3 amino acids: CATSRGGGQIDEQFF. DNA for the CDR3: TGTGCCACCAGCAGAGGCGGGGGCCAGATCGATGAGCAGTTCTTC. The chain has TRBV15 and TRBJ2-1; D possibly corresponds to TRBD2 (7 bases). Trimming removed 1 base from V and 8 bases from J, with 15 bases in between. This CDR3 region has 15 residues. Germline V gene sequence: CDR1 LNHNV, CDR2 YYDKDF (reference sequence).